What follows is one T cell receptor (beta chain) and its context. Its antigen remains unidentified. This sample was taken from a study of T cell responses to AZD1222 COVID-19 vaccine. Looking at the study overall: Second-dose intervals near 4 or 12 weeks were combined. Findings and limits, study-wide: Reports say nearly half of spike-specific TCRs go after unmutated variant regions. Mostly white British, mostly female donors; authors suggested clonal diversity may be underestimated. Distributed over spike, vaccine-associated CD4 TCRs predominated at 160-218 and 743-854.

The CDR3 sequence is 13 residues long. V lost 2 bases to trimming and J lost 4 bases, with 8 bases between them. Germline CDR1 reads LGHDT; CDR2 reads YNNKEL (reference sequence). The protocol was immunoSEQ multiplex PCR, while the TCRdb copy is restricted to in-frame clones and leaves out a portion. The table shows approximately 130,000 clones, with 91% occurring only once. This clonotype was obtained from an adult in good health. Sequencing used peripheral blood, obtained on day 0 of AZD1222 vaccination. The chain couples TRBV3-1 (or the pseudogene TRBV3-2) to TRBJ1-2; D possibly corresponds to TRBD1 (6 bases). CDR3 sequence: CASSQRQVYGYTF. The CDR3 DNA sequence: TGTGCCAGCAGCCAAAGACAGGTCTATGGCTACACCTTC.